The rows below give T cell receptor beta chains drawn from one sample of a study of shared clonotypes between healthy human individuals. The assay was immunoSEQ multiplex PCR, and TCRdb's table has in-frame clones only and misses some. The sample lists about 96,000 clones, approximately 75% occurring once. The source material was memory CD8+ T cells sorted from blood. These TCRs come from a man aged 25-45 years in good health. Each CDR3 is given with its conserved first and last residue. A D gene is named only where the DNA matches it firmly. Part of the rows lack a size; the others show once, few, many or a class for expanded clones.

d_gene	abundance	j_gene	v_gene	CDR3nt	CDR3aa
.	.	TRBJ2-3	TRBV7-2	TGTGCCAGCAGCTTAGAGAGCGGAGGAAGCACAGATACGCAGTATTTT	CASSLESGGSTDTQYF
.	once	TRBJ2-7	TRBV6-6	TGTGCCAGCAGCCAGGACAGAAGCGAGCAGTACTTC	CASSQDRSEQYF
.	few	TRBJ2-7	TRBV28	TGTGCCAGCAGCTCTGTAACCTACGAGCAGTACTTC	CASSSVTYEQYF
.	.	TRBJ2-1	TRBV6-5	TGTGCCAGCAGTTACCGGGAGAACAATGAGCAGTTCTTC	CASSYRENNEQFF
.	.	TRBJ2-7	TRBV11-2	TGTGCCAGCAGCGCTGGGGGATACGAGCAGTACTTC	CASSAGGYEQYF
.	once	TRBJ2-4	TRBV5-1	TGCGCCAGCAGCTTGGCCTCAGGGCTCAACATTCAGTACTTC	CASSLASGLNIQYF
.	.	TRBJ2-5	TRBV5-6	TGTGCCAGCCTCGGAGGCCCGATGGAAGAGACCCAGTACTTC	CASLGGPMEETQYF
.	.	TRBJ2-2	TRBV19	TGTGCCAGTAACCTTAACACCGGGGAGCTGTTTTTT	CASNLNTGELFF
.	.	TRBJ1-1	TRBV18	TGTGCCAGCTCAAGCTCTATGAACACTGAAGCTTTCTTT	CASSSSMNTEAFF
TRBD1	.	TRBJ1-1	TRBV28	TGTGCCAGCACCCGAACAGGGGGAGATACTGAAGCTTTCTTT	CASTRTGGDTEAFF
TRBD1	once	TRBJ2-1	TRBV9	TGTGCCAGCAGCGTTGGGACCCCAGGGGGTGAGCAGTTCTTC	CASSVGTPGGEQFF
.	.	TRBJ1-4	TRBV6-1	TGTGCCAGCAGTGAAATCGGGATCCCTAATGAAAAACTGTTTTTT	CASSEIGIPNEKLFF
.	few	TRBJ2-7	TRBV28	TGTGCCAGCAGTTCGACATCGTACGAGCAGTACTTC	CASSSTSYEQYF
TRBD2	.	TRBJ2-3	TRBV2	TGTGCCAGCACAATAGCGGGAGGCCCCACAGATACGCAGTATTTT	CASTIAGGPTDTQYF
TRBD1	.	TRBJ2-7	TRBV2	TGTGCCAGCAGCATAGGGGACAGAACCTACGAGCAGTACTTC	CASSIGDRTYEQYF
TRBD2	.	TRBJ2-1	TRBV15	TGTGCCACCAGCGGGGGACTAGCGGGAGGCATCAGCTCCTACAATGAGCAGTTCTTC	CATSGGLAGGISSYNEQFF
.	.	TRBJ2-7	TRBV2	TGTGCCAGCAGTGACGGTAGGGCCTACGAGCAGTACTTC	CASSDGRAYEQYF
.	few	TRBJ2-7	TRBV6-1	TGTGCCAGCAGTGAAAGTTGGGGGAGCAAGCCCTACGAGCAGTACTTC	CASSESWGSKPYEQYF
TRBD1	.	TRBJ1-1	TRBV5-1	TGCGCCAGCACCTCAGGGGACAGGGGACACCTGAACACTGAAGCTTTCTTT	CASTSGDRGHLNTEAFF
TRBD2	many	TRBJ2-3	TRBV5-4	TGTGCCAGCAGCCGTACCACACTAGCGGGAGTCACAGATACGCAGTATTTT	CASSRTTLAGVTDTQYF
.	.	TRBJ1-2	TRBV18	TGTGCCAGCTCACCCCTCCAAGAGAACTATGGCTACACCTTC	CASSPLQENYGYTF
TRBD1	few	TRBJ1-1	TRBV7-8	TGTGCCAGCACCCTGGGGACAGGTCTGAACACTGAAGCTTTCTTT	CASTLGTGLNTEAFF
.	.	TRBJ2-7	TRBV25-1	TGTGCCAGCAGTGACGGCGTGGCAGGGGATTTCAACGAGCAGTACTTC	CASSDGVAGDFNEQYF
TRBD2	.	TRBJ2-3	TRBV28	TGTGCCAGCAGTTTTGTAGCGGGAGGGCCCGGGCCCAAAGATACGCAGTATTTT	CASSFVAGGPGPKDTQYF
TRBD2	many	TRBJ2-7	TRBV28	TGTGCCACCGCTAGCGGGGACTACGAGCAGTACTTC	CATASGDYEQYF
.	.	TRBJ2-7	TRBV28	TGTGCCAGCAGCTCCCTCGGCGAGGCGGTCTACGAGCAGTACTTC	CASSSLGEAVYEQYF
.	.	TRBJ1-1	TRBV25-1	TGTGCCAGCAGTGAATCTTCCCCGCTGACGGGGAACACTGAAGCTTTCTTT	CASSESSPLTGNTEAFF
TRBD2	few	TRBJ2-1	TRBV28	TGTGCCACCGAGGGGCGGGAGAAACAGTTCTTC	CATEGREKQFF
.	.	TRBJ2-5	TRBV6-5	TGTGCCAGCAGCCGACCGGGACATCGAGAGACCCAGTACTTC	CASSRPGHRETQYF
.	.	TRBJ2-4	TRBV6-5	TGTGCCAGCAAAACCAGAACCTACGACAGGAGCCAGTACTTC	CASKTRTYDRSQYF
.	.	TRBJ1-4	TRBV7-8	TGTGCCAGCAGCGCCTGGAGGGGGAATGAAAAACTGTTTTTT	CASSAWRGNEKLFF
TRBD2	.	TRBJ2-1	TRBV7-7	TGTGCTAGCAGCTTAGCGGAACTAGCGGGAGGAAGCTCCTACAATGAGCAGTTCTTC	CASSLAELAGGSSYNEQFF
TRBD1	.	TRBJ2-6	TRBV11-2	TGTGCCAGCAGCTTAAGTCCGACAGGGTCGGTCTCTGGGGCCAACGTCCTGACTTTC	CASSLSPTGSVSGANVLTF
TRBD2	.	TRBJ2-3	TRBV6-1	TGTGCCAGCAGGGAAGGACTAGCGGACACAGATACGCAGTATTTT	CASREGLADTDTQYF
TRBD2	.	TRBJ2-7	TRBV6-5	TGTGCCAGCAGTTACTCGGGACTAGGCTCCTACGAGCAGTACTTC	CASSYSGLGSYEQYF